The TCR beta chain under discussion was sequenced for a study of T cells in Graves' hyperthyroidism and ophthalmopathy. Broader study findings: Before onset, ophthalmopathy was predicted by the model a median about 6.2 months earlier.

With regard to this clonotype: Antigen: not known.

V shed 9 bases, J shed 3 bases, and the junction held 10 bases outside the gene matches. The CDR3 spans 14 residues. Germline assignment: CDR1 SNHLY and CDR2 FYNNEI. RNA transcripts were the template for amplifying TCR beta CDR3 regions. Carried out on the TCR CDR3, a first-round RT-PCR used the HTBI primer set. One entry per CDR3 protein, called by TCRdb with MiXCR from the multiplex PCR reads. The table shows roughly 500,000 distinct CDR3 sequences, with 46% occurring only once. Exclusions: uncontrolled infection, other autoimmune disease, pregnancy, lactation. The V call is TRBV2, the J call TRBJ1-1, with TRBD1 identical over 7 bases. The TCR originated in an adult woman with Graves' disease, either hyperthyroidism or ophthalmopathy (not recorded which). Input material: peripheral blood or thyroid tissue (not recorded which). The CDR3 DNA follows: TGTGCCAGACAGGGGCCATGGTCGGACACTGAAGCTTTCTTT. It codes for CARQGPWSDTEAFF.